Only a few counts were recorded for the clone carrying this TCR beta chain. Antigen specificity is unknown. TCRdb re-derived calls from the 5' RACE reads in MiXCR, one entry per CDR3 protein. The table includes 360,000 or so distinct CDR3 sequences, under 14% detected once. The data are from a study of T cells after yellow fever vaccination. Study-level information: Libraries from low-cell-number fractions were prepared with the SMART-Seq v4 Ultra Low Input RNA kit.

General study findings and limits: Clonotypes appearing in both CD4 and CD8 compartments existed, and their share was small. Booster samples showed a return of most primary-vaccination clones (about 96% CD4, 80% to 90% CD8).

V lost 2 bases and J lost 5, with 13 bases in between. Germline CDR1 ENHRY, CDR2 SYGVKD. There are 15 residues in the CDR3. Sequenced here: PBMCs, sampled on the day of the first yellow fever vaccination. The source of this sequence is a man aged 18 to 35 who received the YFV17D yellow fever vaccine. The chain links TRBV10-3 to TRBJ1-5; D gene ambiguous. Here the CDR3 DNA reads TGTGCCATCAGTGAGATGGCCGAATATGATCAGCCCCAGCATTTT. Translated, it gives CAISEMAEYDQPQHF.